What follows are 5 T cell receptor beta chains derived from one specimen sequenced in a study of cytomegalovirus exposure and HLA in healthy donors. Only in-frame clones appear in the TCRdb table, and some are missing; sequencing was by immunoSEQ multiplex PCR. The table records some 250,000 clones, 90% of them present only once. Source material: PBMCs. The receptor source for this set is a woman aged 18-29 years in good health and CMV-seronegative.

This sequence joins TRBV10-2 and TRBJ1-1, with a tentative D call TRBD1 (6 bases). The germline V gene encodes CDR1 WSHSY and CDR2 SAAADI. This CDR3 comprises 13 residues. V lost 6 bases, J lost 1 base, and 9 bases lay in between. The CDR3 bases are TGCGCCAGCAGCCGACAGGAGAACACTGAAGCTTTCTTT. It codes for CASSRQENTEAFF.

The chain joins TRBV21-1 to TRBJ1-1; TRBD1, as called in the table, went unchecked against the DNA. TRBV21-1 is assigned pseudogene status. The CDR3 has 14 residues. The CDR3: CASSKEQWNTEAFF. The CDR3 DNA is TGTGCCAGCAGCAAAGAACAGTGGAACACTGAAGCTTTCTTT.

The chain carries TRBV15 and TRBJ1-6, with 11 positions matching TRBD1. The CDR3 is made up of 14 amino acids. After removal of 5 bases from V and 14 bases from J, the junction contained 8 bases not matched to a gene. Germline assignment: CDR1 LNHNV and CDR2 YYDKDF (reference sequence). In DNA, the CDR3 is TGTGCCACCAGCTCCCGGGACAGGGGGTTGACCCTCCACTTT. Its translation is CATSSRDRGLTLHF. The variable domain in full, completed from reference TRBV15 and TRBJ1-6, reads DAMVIQNPRYQVTQFGKPVTLSCSQTLNHNVMYWYQQKSSQAPKLLFHYYDKDFNNEADTPDNFQSRRPNTSFCFLDIRSPGLGDTAMYLCATSSRDRGLTLHFGNGTRLTVT.

This clone was counted only a few times. The chain employs TRBV28 and TRBJ1-2; 7 positions agree with TRBD1. CDR1 and CDR2 from the germline V gene are MDHEN and SYDVKM. There are 18 residues in the CDR3. The junction had 15 bases not matched to a gene; V was cut back by 2 bases and J by 3 bases. The CDR3: CASSLTLTGETQDYGYTF. The DNA of the CDR3 is TGTGCCAGCAGTTTAACGCTAACAGGGGAAACTCAAGACTATGGCTACACCTTC.

This chain uses TRBV2 with TRBJ2-1; TRBD2 aligns across 9 bases. The V and J ends lost 3 bases and 9 bases, in that order; junction bases with no gene match: 9. This CDR3 has 15 amino acids. The germline gives CDR1 SNHLY, CDR2 FYNNEI. CDR3 in DNA: TGTGCCAGCAGTGATTTGTGGCGGGGGGGCGTTGAGCAGTTCTTC. Translation gives CASSDLWRGGVEQFF.